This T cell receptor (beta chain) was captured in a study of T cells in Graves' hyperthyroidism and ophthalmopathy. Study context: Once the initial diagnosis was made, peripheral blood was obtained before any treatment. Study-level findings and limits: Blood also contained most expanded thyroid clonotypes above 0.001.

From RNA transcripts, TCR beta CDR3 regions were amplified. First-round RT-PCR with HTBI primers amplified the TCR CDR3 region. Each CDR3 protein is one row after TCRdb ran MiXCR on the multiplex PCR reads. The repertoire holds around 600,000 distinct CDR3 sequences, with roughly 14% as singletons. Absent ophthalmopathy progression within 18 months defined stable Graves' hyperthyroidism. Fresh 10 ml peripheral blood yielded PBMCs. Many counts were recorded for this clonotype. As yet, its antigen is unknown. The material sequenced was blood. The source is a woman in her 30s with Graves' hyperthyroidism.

CDR3 sequence reads: CASSHLSGPTYNEQFF. CDR3 DNA: TGTGCCAGCAGCCACCTTAGCGGGCCCACCTACAATGAGCAGTTCTTC. The chain links TRBV5-5 to TRBJ2-1; 7 nucleotides line up with TRBD2. The trim removed 4 bases at V and 2 bases at J, leaving 9 bases unmatched. This CDR3 comprises 16 residues. In germline, CDR1 is SGHKS, CDR2 YYEKEE (reference sequence).